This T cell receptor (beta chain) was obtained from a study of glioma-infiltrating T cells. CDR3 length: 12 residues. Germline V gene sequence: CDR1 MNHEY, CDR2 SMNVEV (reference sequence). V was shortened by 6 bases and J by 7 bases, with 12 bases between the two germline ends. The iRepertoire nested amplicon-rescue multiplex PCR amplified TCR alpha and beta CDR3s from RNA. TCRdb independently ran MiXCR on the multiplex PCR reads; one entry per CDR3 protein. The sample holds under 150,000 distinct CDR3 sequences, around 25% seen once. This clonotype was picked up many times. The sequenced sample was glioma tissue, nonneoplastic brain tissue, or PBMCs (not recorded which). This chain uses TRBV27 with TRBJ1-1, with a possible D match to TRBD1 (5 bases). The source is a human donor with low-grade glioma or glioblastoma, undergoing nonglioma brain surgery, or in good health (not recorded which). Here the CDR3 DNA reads TGTGCCAGCAGCCACAGGCAGAGTGAAGCTTTCTTT. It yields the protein CASSHRQSEAFF.